These T cell receptor beta chains were read from a single sample in a study of cytotoxic CD8 clonotypes in ibrutinib-treated CLL. Generated by immunoSEQ multiplex PCR, the TCRdb table keeps only in-frame clones and is missing some. The table has just over 45,000 clones, less than 70% seen once; the top ten hold 13%. This material consisted of PBMCs, taken after 12 months of ibrutinib treatment. The source of these receptors is a human donor with chronic lymphocytic leukemia. CDR3s leave out the opening cysteine and the closing phenylalanine or tryptophan. The order of the fields is clone size, V gene, J gene, CDR3 protein. Only part of the rows carry a size: once, few, many, or a class if the clone is expanded.

.	TRBV7-2	TRBJ1-2	ASSLVPETYGYT
.	TRBV7-9	TRBJ2-7	ASSLAAGGRSEQY
.	TRBV7-9	TRBJ1-2	ARTEQGGDYGYT
once	TRBV5-1	TRBJ1-2	ASSLGGTEDGYT
.	TRBV7-3	TRBJ2-1	ASSFEPVSSYNEQF
.	TRBV6-1	TRBJ2-7	ASSEVSPYEQY
.	TRBV6-5	TRBJ1-3	ASRRQGVNTIY
.	TRBV19	TRBJ2-7	ASSIKAAGPSYEQY
.	TRBV7-3	TRBJ2-3	ASSLRGSQY
.	TRBV7-9	TRBJ2-5	ASSKGAADTQY